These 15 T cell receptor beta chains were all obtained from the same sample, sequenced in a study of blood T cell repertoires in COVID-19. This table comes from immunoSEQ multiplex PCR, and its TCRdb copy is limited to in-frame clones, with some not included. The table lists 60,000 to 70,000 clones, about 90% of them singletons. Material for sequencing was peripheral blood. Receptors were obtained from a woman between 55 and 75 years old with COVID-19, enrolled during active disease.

The CDR3 reads CASSVHRGEAFF. The DNA for the CDR3 is TGTGCCAGCAGCGTCCACAGGGGAGAAGCTTTCTTT. The rearrangement uses TRBV11-3 and TRBJ1-1, with 7 bases lining up with TRBD1. Germline V lookup: CDR1 SGHNT, CDR2 YENEEA. There are 12 residues in the CDR3. Trimming removed 5 bases from V and 8 bases from J; junction bases left unmatched: 5.

Written as DNA, the CDR3 is TGTGCCAGCGAGGGGACAGGGTTAGGCTACACCTTC. It yields the protein CASEGTGLGYTF. J is TRBJ1-2 and V is TRBV19; 9 bases map to TRBD1. CDR1 and CDR2 from the germline V gene are LNHDA and SQIVND (reference sequence). Trimming at V came to 9 bases and at J to 8 bases, leaving 7 bases not matched to a gene. This CDR3 is 12 amino acids long. The whole variable domain, remainder taken from reference TRBV19 and TRBJ1-2, is DGGITQSPKYLFRKEGQNVTLSCEQNLNHDAMYWYRQDPGQGLRLIYYSQIVNDFQKGDIAEGYSVSREKKESFPLTVTSAQKNPTAFYLCASEGTGLGYTFGSGTRLTVV.

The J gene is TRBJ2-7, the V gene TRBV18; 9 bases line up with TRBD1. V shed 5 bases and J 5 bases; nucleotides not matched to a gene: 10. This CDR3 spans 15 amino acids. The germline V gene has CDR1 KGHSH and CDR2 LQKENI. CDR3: CASSRRDREFNEQYF. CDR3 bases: TGTGCCAGCTCAAGACGGGACAGGGAGTTTAACGAGCAGTACTTC.

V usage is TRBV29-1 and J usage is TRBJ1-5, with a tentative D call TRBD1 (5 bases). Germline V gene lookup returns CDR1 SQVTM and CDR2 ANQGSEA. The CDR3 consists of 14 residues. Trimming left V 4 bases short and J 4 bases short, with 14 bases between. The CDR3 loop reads CSVAEQGPNQPQHF. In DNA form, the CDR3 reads TGCAGCGTTGCTGAGCAGGGCCCTAATCAGCCCCAGCATTTT.

The CDR3 is CASSLWEAEAFF. The DNA of the CDR3 is TGTGCCAGCAGTTTATGGGAGGCTGAAGCTTTCTTT. V is TRBV28 and J is TRBJ1-1; no clear D gene. The V and J ends lost 0 bases and 6 bases respectively, with 5 bases between them. The CDR3 runs 12 residues. Germline V gene data show CDR1 as MDHEN and CDR2 as SYDVKM.

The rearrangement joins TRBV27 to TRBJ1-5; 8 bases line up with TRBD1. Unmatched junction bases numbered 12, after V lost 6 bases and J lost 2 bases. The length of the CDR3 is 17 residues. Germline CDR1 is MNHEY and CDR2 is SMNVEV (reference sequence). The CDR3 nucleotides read TGTGCCAGCAGCACCGGACAGGGCTGGATTCGCAATCAGCCCCAGCATTTT. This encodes CASSTGQGWIRNQPQHF.

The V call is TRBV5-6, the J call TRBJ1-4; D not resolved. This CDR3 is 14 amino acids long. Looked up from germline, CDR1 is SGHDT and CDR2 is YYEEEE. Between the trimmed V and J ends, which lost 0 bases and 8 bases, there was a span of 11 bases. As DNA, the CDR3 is TGTGCCAGCAGCTTGGGGAGAACACCGGAAAAACTGTTTTTT. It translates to CASSLGRTPEKLFF.

The DNA for the CDR3 is TGTGCCAGCTCGGGAGTGTTGGCCACAGATACGCAGTATTTT. Protein: CASSGVLATDTQYF. J is TRBJ2-3 and V is TRBV18; tentative D call: TRBD2 (5 bases). Trimming removed 6 bases from V and 2 bases from J, with 12 bases in between. Per the germline V gene, CDR1 is KGHSH and CDR2 is LQKENI. The CDR3 sequence is 14 residues long.

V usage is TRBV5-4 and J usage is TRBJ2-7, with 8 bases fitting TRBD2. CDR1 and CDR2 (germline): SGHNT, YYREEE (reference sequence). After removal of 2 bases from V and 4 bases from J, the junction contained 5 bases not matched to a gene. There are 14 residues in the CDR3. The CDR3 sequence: CASSLAGEWYEQYF. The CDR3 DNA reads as TGTGCCAGCAGCTTAGCGGGAGAGTGGTACGAGCAGTACTTC.

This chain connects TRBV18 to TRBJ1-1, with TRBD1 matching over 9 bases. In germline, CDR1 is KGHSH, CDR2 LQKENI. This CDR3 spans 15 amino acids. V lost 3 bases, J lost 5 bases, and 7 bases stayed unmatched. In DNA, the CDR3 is TGTGCCAGCTCACCGCGGACCGGGACAGGGACTGAAGCTTTCTTT. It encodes CASSPRTGTGTEAFF.

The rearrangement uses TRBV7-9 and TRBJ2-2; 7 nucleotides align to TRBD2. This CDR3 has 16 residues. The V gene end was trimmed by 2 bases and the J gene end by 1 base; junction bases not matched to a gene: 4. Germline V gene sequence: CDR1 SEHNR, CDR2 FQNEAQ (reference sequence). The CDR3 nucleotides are TGTGCCAGCAGCTTACGGTCTAGCGGGAACACCGGGGAGCTGTTTTTT. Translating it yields CASSLRSSGNTGELFF.

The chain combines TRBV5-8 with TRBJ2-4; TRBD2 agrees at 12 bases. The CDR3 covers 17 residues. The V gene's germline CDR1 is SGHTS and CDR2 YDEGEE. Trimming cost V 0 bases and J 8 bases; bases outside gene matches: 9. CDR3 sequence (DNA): TGTGCCAGCAGCTTGGCGCTAGCGGGAGGGCCGCTTGACATTCAGTACTTC. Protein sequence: CASSLALAGGPLDIQYF. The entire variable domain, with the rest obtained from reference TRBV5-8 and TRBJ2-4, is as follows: EAGVTQSPTHLIKTRGQQATLRCSPISGHTSVYWYQQALGLGLQFLLWYDEGEERNRGNFPPRFSGRQFPNYSSELNVNALELEDSALYLCASSLALAGGPLDIQYFGAGTRLSVL.

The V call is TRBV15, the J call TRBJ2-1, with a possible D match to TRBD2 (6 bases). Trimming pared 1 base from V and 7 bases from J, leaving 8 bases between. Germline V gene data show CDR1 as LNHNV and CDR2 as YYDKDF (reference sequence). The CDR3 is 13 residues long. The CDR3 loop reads CATSRVRENEQFF. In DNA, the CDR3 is TGTGCCACCAGCAGAGTACGGGAGAATGAGCAGTTCTTC.

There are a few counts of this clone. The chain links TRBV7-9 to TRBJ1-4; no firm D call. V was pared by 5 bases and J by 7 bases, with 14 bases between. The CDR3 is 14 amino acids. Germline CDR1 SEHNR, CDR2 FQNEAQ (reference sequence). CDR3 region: CASSPEVTSEKLFF. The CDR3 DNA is TGTGCCAGCAGCCCGGAGGTGACGAGTGAAAAACTGTTTTTT.

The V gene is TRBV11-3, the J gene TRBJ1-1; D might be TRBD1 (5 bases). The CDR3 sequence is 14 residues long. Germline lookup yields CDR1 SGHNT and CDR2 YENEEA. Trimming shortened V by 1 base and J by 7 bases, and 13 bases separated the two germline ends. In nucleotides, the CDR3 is TGTGCCAGCAGCTTAGTGGCGCAGGGAGGTGAAGCTTTCTTT. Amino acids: CASSLVAQGGEAFF.